Below, 13 T cell receptor beta chains from the same sample are listed, as sequenced in a study of shared clonotypes between healthy human individuals. Generated by immunoSEQ multiplex PCR, the TCRdb table keeps only in-frame clones and is missing some. The data show 2 million or so clones, with roughly 94% seen just once and roughly 0.13% held by the top ten. The specimen was naive CD4+ T cells sorted from blood. Subset specified: CD45RA+ positively selected. These receptors were taken from a man between 18 and 35 years old in good health.

V and J are TRBV9 and TRBJ2-2; 8 bases match TRBD1. V gave up 4 bases and J gave up 1 base; unmatched junction bases: 9. The germline gives CDR1 SGDLS, CDR2 YYNGEE. This CDR3 spans 17 amino acids. The CDR3 bases are TGTGCCAGCAGCCGACCGTCAGGGGGCCGGAACACCGGGGAGCTGTTTTTT. It specifies CASSRPSGGRNTGELFF.

CDR3 loop: CASSSSRGHQPQHF. In DNA, the CDR3 is TGTGCCAGTTCATCGTCCAGGGGACATCAGCCCCAGCATTTT. The chain carries TRBV19 and TRBJ1-5; perhaps TRBD1 as D (6 bases). Germline loops: CDR1 LNHDA, CDR2 SQIVND (reference sequence). This CDR3 region has 14 residues. V lost 8 bases, J lost 5 bases, and 16 bases lay in between.

The table lists this clone with a few counts. The J gene is TRBJ1-5, the V gene TRBV10-3; D is perhaps TRBD1 (6 bases). Per the germline V gene, CDR1 is ENHRY and CDR2 is SYGVKD. Trimming shortened V by 5 bases and J by 0 bases, and 14 bases separated the two germline ends. The CDR3 spans 16 residues. CDR3 sequence: CAISPGQPYSNQPQHF. The CDR3 coding sequence is TGTGCCATCAGTCCGGGACAACCTTATAGCAATCAGCCCCAGCATTTT.

The chain uses TRBV9 and TRBJ1-2; TRBD1 agrees at 7 bases. The germline V gene encodes CDR1 SGDLS and CDR2 YYNGEE. CDR3 size: 14 residues. Trimming removed 0 bases from V and 4 bases from J; junction bases left unmatched: 3. CDR3 DNA: TGTGCCAGCAGCGTAGAAGGGGGCATCTATGGCTACACCTTC. Translation gives CASSVEGGIYGYTF.

This CDR3 is CASSLEVALQETQYF. The CDR3, as DNA: TGCGCCAGCAGCTTGGAGGTAGCGTTGCAAGAGACCCAGTACTTC. The chain employs TRBV5-1 and TRBJ2-5; D might be TRBD2 (5 bases). Trimming stripped 0 bases from V and 2 bases from J, with 11 bases between. Germline CDR1 and CDR2: SGHRS and YFSETQ. This CDR3 is built from 15 residues. Variable domain in full (rest from reference TRBV5-1 and TRBJ2-5): KAGVTQTPRYLIKTRGQQVTLSCSPISGHRSVSWYQQTPGQGLQFLFEYFSETQRNKGNFPGRFSGRQFSNSRSEMNVSTLELGDSALYLCASSLEVALQETQYFGPGTRLLVL.

The genes are TRBV30 and TRBJ1-1, with no clear D. V lost 4 bases and J 5 bases, leaving 17 bases between the germline ends. The germline V gene encodes CDR1 GTSNPN and CDR2 SVGIG (reference sequence). The CDR3 covers 14 residues. Here the CDR3 DNA reads TGTGCCTGGACCCGTGGGCAGGTAGTGACTGAAGCTTTCTTT. As protein: CAWTRGQVVTEAFF.

On this clone: Distinct nucleotide sequences in the sample also encode this CDR3. The chain carries TRBV7-9 and TRBJ2-1, with unresolved D. CDR1 is SEHNR, CDR2 FQNEAQ, per germline (reference sequence). The ends were cut back, 5 bases at V and 3 bases at J, with 5 bases in the middle. This CDR3 has 12 residues. CDR3 nucleotides: TGTGCCAGCAGCCTCAACTACAATGAGCAGTTCTTC. As protein: CASSLNYNEQFF.

Details on this clone: This CDR3 is also generated by other DNA sequences in the sample. V gene TRBV18 combines with J gene TRBJ2-5; perhaps TRBD1 as D (5 bases). The ends were cut back, 3 bases at V and 5 bases at J, with 10 bases in the middle. This CDR3 is built from 13 residues. Germline assignment: CDR1 KGHSH and CDR2 LQKENI. In DNA form, the CDR3 reads TGTGCCAGCTCACCGCCTCCAGGGGAGACCCAGTACTTC. Translation gives CASSPPPGETQYF.

This clone was observed a handful of times. V is TRBV2 and J is TRBJ2-3; TRBD2 matches at 10 bases. The CDR3 has 15 residues. V trimming: 7 bases; J trimming: 9 bases; junction bases outside the gene matches: 13. Germline V lookup: CDR1 SNHLY, CDR2 FYNNEI. CDR3 DNA: TGTGCCAGCATCGCAGGGGGGCTAGCGGGAGTCACGCAGTATTTT. Its protein product is CASIAGGLAGVTQYF.

V is TRBV5-1 and J is TRBJ1-2; possible D gene TRBD1, 5 bases. V shed 5 bases and J shed 0 bases, with 11 bases lying between them. Germline assignment: CDR1 SGHRS and CDR2 YFSETQ. This CDR3 comprises 14 residues. CDR3 nucleotide sequence: TGCGCCAGCAGACCTGACAGTGCTAACTATGGCTACACCTTC. It yields the protein CASRPDSANYGYTF.

This chain links TRBV5-4 with TRBJ1-3; TRBD1 is a possible D gene (5 bases). The CDR3 spans 15 residues. Germline V gene data show CDR1 as SGHNT and CDR2 as YYREEE (reference sequence). V was shortened by 0 bases and J by 2 bases, with 9 bases between the two germline ends. CDR3 sequence: CASSLVGGTGNTIYF. The CDR3 DNA follows: TGTGCCAGCAGCTTGGTCGGGGGTACTGGAAACACCATATATTTT.

This chain uses TRBV28 with TRBJ2-1; maybe TRBD1 (6 bases). The CDR3 covers 14 residues. Looked up from germline, CDR1 is MDHEN and CDR2 is SYDVKM. The V end lost 1 base, the J end lost 5 bases, and 9 bases lay between the germline ends. This CDR3 reads CASSLLQGDNEQFF. The CDR3 nucleotides are TGTGCCAGCAGTTTATTACAGGGAGACAATGAGCAGTTCTTC.

The chain employs TRBV6-1 and TRBJ1-1, with D unresolved. Trimming took 6 bases from V and 3 from J, leaving 11 bases between them. From germline, CDR1 is MNHNS and CDR2 SASEGT. CDR3 length equals 13 residues. As DNA, the CDR3 is TGTGCCAGCAGCCTCGAGACGTACACTGAAGCTTTCTTT. Translating it yields CASSLETYTEAFF.